The 7 T cell receptor beta chains listed next were all sequenced from one sample in a study of T cells after yellow fever vaccination. TCRdb ran MiXCR on the 5' RACE reads and lists one entry per CDR3 protein. The sample has 250,000 or so distinct CDR3 sequences, about 7.1% seen once. The source was CD4+ T cells sorted from PBMCs, collected 15 days after the yellow fever booster vaccination. The receptors originated from a man younger than 45 who received the YFV17D yellow fever vaccine.

This clonotype was recorded at least ten times. The chain recombines TRBV20-1 with TRBJ2-1, with TRBD1 matching 9 bases. Germline V gene sequence: CDR1 DFQATT, CDR2 SNEGSKA (reference sequence). The CDR3 is made up of 13 amino acids. J lost 6 bases, V lost 3 bases, and 3 bases had no gene match. CDR3 DNA sequence: TGCAGTGCTAGTCGGACAGGGGTCAATGAGCAGTTCTTC. The encoded protein is CSASRTGVNEQFF.

The J gene is TRBJ2-1, the V gene TRBV18, with D possibly being TRBD1 (6 bases). The V gene's germline CDR1 is KGHSH and CDR2 LQKENI. The CDR3 covers 14 residues. The V end lost 4 bases, the J end lost 5 bases, and 12 bases lay between the germline ends. The DNA of the CDR3 is TGTGCCAGCTCACGAGGGGGTGGCAACAATGAGCAGTTCTTC. It yields the protein CASSRGGGNNEQFF. Complete variable domain (other parts from reference TRBV18 and TRBJ2-1): NAGVMQNPRHLVRRRGQEARLRCSPMKGHSHVYWYRQLPEEGLKFMVYLQKENIIDESGMPKERFSAEFPKEGPSILRIQQVVRGDSAAYFCASSRGGGNNEQFFGPGTRLTVL.

This clonotype was detected only a few times. This chain joins TRBV20-1 and TRBJ1-5, with no clear D. The length of the CDR3 is 12 residues. From germline, CDR1 is DFQATT and CDR2 SNEGSKA (reference sequence). V was pared by 3 bases and J by 7 bases, with 10 bases between. The CDR3, as DNA: TGCAGTGCTAGGAATTTGGGCCAGCCCCAGCATTTT. Translating gives CSARNLGQPQHF.

The chain is built from TRBV7-2 and TRBJ2-7, with 9 bases lining up with TRBD1. The CDR3 is 13 amino acids. V shed 3 bases, J shed 5 bases, and the junction held 2 bases outside the gene matches. Per germline, CDR1 SGHTA and CDR2 FQGNSA. CDR3 bases: TGTGCCAGCAGCTTTGGGACAGGGAACGAGCAGTACTTC. Translated: CASSFGTGNEQYF.

This clonotype was recorded at least ten times. The V call is TRBV20-1, the J call TRBJ2-1, with TRBD2 matching 12 bases. The CDR3 totals 17 residues. Trimming cost V 6 bases and J 0 bases; bases outside gene matches: 9. Germline CDR1 reads DFQATT; CDR2 reads SNEGSKA (reference sequence). CDR3 sequence: CSAITSGRLFSYNEQFF. Here the CDR3 DNA reads TGCAGTGCCATAACTAGCGGGAGGCTTTTCTCCTACAATGAGCAGTTCTTC.

Written as DNA, the CDR3 is TGTGCCAGCTCACCCCCCGGGACTCCTGGATTCTACGAGCAGTACTTC. Protein product: CASSPPGTPGFYEQYF. The rearrangement links TRBV18 to TRBJ2-7, with D possibly being TRBD2 (6 bases). V was pared by 3 bases and J by 3 bases, with 18 bases between. The CDR3 covers 16 residues. Germline CDR1 is KGHSH and CDR2 is LQKENI.

This chain connects TRBV20-1 to TRBJ1-4, with D possibly TRBD1 on 5 matching bases. Germline lookup yields CDR1 DFQATT and CDR2 SNEGSKA (reference sequence). The CDR3 has 12 amino acids. V lost 0 bases, J lost 8 bases, and 7 bases lay in between. For the CDR3, the DNA is TGCAGTGCTAGAGAAGGGGCAGAAAAACTGTTTTTT. This codes for CSAREGAEKLFF.